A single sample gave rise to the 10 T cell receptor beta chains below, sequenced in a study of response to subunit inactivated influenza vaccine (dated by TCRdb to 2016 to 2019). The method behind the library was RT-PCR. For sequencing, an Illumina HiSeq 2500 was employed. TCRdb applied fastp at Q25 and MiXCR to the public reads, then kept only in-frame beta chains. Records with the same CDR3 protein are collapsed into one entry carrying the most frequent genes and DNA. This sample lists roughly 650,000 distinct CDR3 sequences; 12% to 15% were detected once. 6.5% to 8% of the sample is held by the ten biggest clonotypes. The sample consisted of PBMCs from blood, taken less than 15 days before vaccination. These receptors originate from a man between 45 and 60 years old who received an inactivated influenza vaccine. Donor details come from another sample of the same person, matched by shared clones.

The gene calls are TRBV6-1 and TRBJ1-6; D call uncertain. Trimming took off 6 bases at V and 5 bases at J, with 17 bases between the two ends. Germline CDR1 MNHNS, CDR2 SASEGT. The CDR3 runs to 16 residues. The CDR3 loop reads CASRRYSWRDNSPLHF. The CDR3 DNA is TGTGCCAGCAGGAGGTACAGCTGGAGAGATAATTCACCCCTCCACTTT.

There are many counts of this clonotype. The CDR3 reads CASSQVPYEQYF. CDR3 nucleotides: TGTGCCAGCAGCCAGGTCCCCTACGAGCAGTACTTC. The chain has TRBV3-1 and TRBJ2-7; no reliable D call. Trimming removed 3 bases from V and 2 bases from J, with 5 bases in between. CDR1 and CDR2 (germline): LGHDT, YNNKEL (reference sequence). CDR3 length: 12 residues.

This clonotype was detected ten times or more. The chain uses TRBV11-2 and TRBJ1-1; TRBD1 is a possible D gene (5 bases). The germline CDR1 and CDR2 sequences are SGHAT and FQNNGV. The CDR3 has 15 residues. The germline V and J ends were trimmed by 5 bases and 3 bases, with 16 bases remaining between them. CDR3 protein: CASSPGTAGHTEAFF. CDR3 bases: TGTGCCAGCAGCCCCGGGACCGCCGGTCACACTGAAGCTTTCTTT.

CDR3 DNA: TGTGCCAGCAGGGGACCGGGACTATCAAGCTACGAGCAGTACTTC. Translation gives CASRGPGLSSYEQYF. The chain joins TRBV6-1 to TRBJ2-7; 7 bases map to TRBD2. After removal of 6 bases from V and 3 bases from J, the junction contained 11 bases not matched to a gene. Germline V CDR1 and CDR2: MNHNS, SASEGT. The CDR3 runs 15 residues.

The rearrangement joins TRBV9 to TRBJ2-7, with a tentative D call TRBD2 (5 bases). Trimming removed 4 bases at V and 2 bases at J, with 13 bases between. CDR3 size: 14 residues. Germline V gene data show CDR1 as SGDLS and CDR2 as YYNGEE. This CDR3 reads CASSPEGGAYEQYF. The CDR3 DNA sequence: TGTGCCAGCAGCCCCGAGGGTGGCGCCTACGAGCAGTACTTC.

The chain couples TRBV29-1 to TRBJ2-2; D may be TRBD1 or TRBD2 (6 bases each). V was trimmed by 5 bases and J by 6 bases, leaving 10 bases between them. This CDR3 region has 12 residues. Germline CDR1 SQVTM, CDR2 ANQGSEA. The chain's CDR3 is CSVYRDSGELFF. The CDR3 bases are TGCAGCGTTTACAGGGACTCCGGGGAGCTGTTTTTT.

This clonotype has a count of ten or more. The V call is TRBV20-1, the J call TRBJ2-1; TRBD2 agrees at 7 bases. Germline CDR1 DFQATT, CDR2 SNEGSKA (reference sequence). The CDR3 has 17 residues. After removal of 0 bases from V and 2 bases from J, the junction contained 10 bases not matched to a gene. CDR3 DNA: TGCAGTGCTAGAGATTATAGGGCTAGCGGACCCTACAATGAGCAGTTCTTC. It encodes CSARDYRASGPYNEQFF.

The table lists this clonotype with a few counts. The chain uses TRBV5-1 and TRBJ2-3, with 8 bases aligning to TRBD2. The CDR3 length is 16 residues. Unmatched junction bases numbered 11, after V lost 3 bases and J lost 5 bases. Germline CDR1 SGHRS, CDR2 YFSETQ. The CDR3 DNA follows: TGCGCCAGCAGCTCTGGTGCGGGGGGCCCCCAAGATACGCAGTATTTT. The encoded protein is CASSSGAGGPQDTQYF.

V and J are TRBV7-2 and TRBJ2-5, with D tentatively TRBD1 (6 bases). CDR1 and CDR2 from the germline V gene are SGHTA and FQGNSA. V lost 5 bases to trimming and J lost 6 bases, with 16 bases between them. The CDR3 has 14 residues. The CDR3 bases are TGTGCCAGCAGCCCTCGACAGGCGATGCAGACCCAGTACTTC. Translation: CASSPRQAMQTQYF. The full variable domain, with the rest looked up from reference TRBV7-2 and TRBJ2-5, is GAGVSQSPSNKVTEKGKDVELRCDPISGHTALYWYRQSLGQGLEFLIYFQGNSAPDKSGLPSDRFSAERTGGSVSTLTIQRTQQEDSAVYLCASSPRQAMQTQYFGPGTRLLVL.

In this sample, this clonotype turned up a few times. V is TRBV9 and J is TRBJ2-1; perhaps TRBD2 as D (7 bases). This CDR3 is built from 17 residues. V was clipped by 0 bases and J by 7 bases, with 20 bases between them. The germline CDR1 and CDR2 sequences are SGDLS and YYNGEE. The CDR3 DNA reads TGTGCCAGCAGCGTAGGGGTTGTGGGGGGGCCGAGGAATGAGCAGTTCTTC. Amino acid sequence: CASSVGVVGGPRNEQFF.